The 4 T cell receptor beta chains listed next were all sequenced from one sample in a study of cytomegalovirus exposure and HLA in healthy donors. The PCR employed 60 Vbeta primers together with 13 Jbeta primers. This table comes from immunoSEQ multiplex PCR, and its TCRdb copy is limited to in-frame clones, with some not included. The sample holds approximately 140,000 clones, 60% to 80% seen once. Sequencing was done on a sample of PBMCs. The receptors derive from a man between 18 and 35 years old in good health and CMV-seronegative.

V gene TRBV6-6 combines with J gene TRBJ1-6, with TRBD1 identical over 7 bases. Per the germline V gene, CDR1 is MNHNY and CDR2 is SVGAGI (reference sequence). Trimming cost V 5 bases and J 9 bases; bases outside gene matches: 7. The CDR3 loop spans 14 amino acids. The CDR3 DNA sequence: TGTGCCAGCAGTGCCAGGGGGTCGAGTTCACCCCTCCACTTT. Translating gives CASSARGSSSPLHF.

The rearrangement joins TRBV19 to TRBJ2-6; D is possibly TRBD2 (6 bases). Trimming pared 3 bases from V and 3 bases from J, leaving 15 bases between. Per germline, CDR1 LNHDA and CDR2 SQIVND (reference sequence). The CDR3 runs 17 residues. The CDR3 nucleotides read TGTGCCAGTAGTATCCGGGGGAGTAGCGGTGGGGCCAACGTCCTGACTTTC. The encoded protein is CASSIRGSSGGANVLTF.

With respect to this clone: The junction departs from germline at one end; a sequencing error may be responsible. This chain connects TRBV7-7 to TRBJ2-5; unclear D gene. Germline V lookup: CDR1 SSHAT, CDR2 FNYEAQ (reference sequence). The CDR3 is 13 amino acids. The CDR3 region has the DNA TGTGCTAGCAGCCGCGTCATGCAAGAGACCCAGTACTTC. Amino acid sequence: CASSRVMQETQYF.

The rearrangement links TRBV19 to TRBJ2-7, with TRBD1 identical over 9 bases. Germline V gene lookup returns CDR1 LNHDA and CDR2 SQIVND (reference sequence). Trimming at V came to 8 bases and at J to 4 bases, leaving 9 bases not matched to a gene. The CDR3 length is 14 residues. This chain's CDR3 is CASGNTGGRYEQYF. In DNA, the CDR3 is TGTGCCAGTGGGAACACAGGGGGCAGATACGAGCAGTACTTC.